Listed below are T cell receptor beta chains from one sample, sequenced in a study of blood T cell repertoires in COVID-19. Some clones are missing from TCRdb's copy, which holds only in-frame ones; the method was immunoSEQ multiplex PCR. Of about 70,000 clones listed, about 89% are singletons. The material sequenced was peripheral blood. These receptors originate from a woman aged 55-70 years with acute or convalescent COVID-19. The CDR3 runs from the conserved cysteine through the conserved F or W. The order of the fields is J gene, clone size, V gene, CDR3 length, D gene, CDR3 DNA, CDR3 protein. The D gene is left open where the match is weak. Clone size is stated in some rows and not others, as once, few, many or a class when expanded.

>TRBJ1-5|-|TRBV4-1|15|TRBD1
TGCGCCAGCAGCCAAAGTTTACAGGGGACCCAGCCCCAGCATTTT
CASSQSLQGTQPQHF
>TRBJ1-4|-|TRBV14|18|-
TGTGCCAGCAGCCCACTCTCTGGGGGGGCCCTCCCTAATGAAAAACTGTTTTTT
CASSPLSGGALPNEKLFF
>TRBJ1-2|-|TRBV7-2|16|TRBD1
TGTGCCAGCAGCTTGGGGGGGACAGGGGCCTTCTATGGCTACACCTTC
CASSLGGTGAFYGYTF
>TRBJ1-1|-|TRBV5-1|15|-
TGCGCCAGCAGCCCCACGTCAGGGTATGGCACTGAAGCTTTCTTT
CASSPTSGYGTEAFF
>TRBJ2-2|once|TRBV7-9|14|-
TGTGCCACTCCCCGCGGACTTAACACCGGGGAGCTGTTTTTT
CATPRGLNTGELFF
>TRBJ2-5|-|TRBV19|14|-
TGTGCCAGTAGTCGACGGGACTCCCCAGAGACCCAGTACTTC
CASSRRDSPETQYF
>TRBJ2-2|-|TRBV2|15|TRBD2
TGTGCCAGCAGTGTTACTAGCGGGAAGACCGGGGAGCTGTTTTTT
CASSVTSGKTGELFF
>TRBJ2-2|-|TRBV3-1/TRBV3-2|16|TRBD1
TGTGCCAGCAGCCGCCCCGGGACAGGGGGCTCCGGGGAGCTGTTTTTT
CASSRPGTGGSGELFF
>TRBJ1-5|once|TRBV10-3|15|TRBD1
TGTGCCATCAGCCGAACAGGGGTGAGCAATCAGCCCCAGCATTTT
CAISRTGVSNQPQHF
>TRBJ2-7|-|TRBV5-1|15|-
TGCGCCAGCAGCTTACAAGGACAGTTCTCCTACGAGCAGTACTTC
CASSLQGQFSYEQYF
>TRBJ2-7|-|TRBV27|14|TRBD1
TGTGCCAGCAGTTTATCGTGGCAGGGGGCCGAGCAGTACTTC
CASSLSWQGAEQYF
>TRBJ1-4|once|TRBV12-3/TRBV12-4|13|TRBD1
TGTGCCAGCAGTCGAACAGGGGTCGAAAAACTGTTTTTT
CASSRTGVEKLFF
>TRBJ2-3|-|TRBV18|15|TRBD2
TGTGCCAGCTCACTTTCGACTAGCGGGAGAGATACGCAGTATTTT
CASSLSTSGRDTQYF
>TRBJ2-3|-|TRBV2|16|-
TGTGCCAGCAGTGAAGCGAGGCCAGGGGGGACAGATACGCAGTATTTT
CASSEARPGGTDTQYF
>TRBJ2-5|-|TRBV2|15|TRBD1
TGTGCCAGCAGTGCGGACAGGAGTGCCCAAGAGACCCAGTACTTC
CASSADRSAQETQYF
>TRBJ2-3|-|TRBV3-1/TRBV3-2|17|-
TGTGCCAGCAGCCCCAGGAAGGTATCGCTCAGCACAGATACGCAGTATTTT
CASSPRKVSLSTDTQYF
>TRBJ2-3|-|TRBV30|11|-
TGTGCCTGGAGTGTACTAGATACGCAGTATTTT
CAWSVLDTQYF
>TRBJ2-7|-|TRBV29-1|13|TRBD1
TGCAGCGTACTGAGGGACAGGGGTTTCGAGCAGTACTTC
CSVLRDRGFEQYF